This TCR beta chain was retrieved from a study of blood T cell repertoires in COVID-19. This CDR3 contains 15 residues. Trimming stripped 5 bases from V and 6 bases from J, with 19 bases between. Germline V gene sequence: CDR1 SEHNR, CDR2 FQNEAQ (reference sequence). Measured with immunoSEQ multiplex PCR; TCRdb has only the in-frame clones, and not every one. Counted here are about 250,000 clones, around 90% occurring once; the ten biggest clones make up 3%. Sequencing was performed on PBMCs or T cells enriched from blood (not recorded which). The sequence came from a woman aged 45-65 years who had recovered from COVID-19. This chain joins TRBV7-9 and TRBJ1-2, with TRBD1 as a possible D gene (6 bases). The CDR3 here is CASSVGARASDGYTF. The CDR3 region has the DNA TGTGCCAGCAGCGTGGGGGCCAGGGCGAGCGATGGCTACACCTTC.